A single T cell receptor beta chain is shown here with its context. The assay was immunoSEQ multiplex PCR, and TCRdb's table has in-frame clones only and misses some. Among tens of thousands of clones, around 89% were seen once, and the ten largest hold approximately 13%. The data derive from a study of blood T cell repertoires in COVID-19. V lost 8 bases and J lost 7; bases outside the gene matches: 6. The CDR3 is made up of 13 amino acids. CDR1 is LNHDA, CDR2 SQIVND, per germline (reference sequence). The receptor's source is a man between 65 and 79 years old with active or convalescent COVID-19. The chain couples TRBV19 to TRBJ1-4; 8 bases map to TRBD1. Sequencing used peripheral blood. This CDR3 is CASSDRGSEKLFF. In DNA form, the CDR3 reads TGTGCCAGTTCCGACAGGGGTAGTGAAAAACTGTTTTTT.